Sequencing of this TCR beta chain was carried out in a study of blood T cell repertoires in COVID-19. Turning to the study itself: PBMCs, B-cell-depleted T cells, or T cells were the source of the cDNA or gDNA that made up the material.

Donors of Cohort 3 who recovered were those that had two negative PCRs, clearance, or symptom resolution. Study processing details: Quantification of nucleated cells was approximated via reference gene primer amplification. Clones were sequenced by immunoSEQ multiplex PCR, and TCRdb holds only the in-frame ones, with some missing. V and J calls and clone size are given by that table; D and trimming were obtained from the DNA. The data hold under 500,000 clones, with 80% to 90% observed a single time. V lost 2 bases to trimming and J lost 7 bases, with 15 bases between them. The CDR3 totals 16 residues. Germline lookup yields CDR1 MNHEY and CDR2 SVGEGT.

Sequencing input: PBMCs or T cells enriched from blood (not recorded which). The rearrangement uses TRBV6-2 or TRBV6-3 and TRBJ1-6, with a tentative D call TRBD1 (6 bases). This clonotype was sampled from a man aged 25 to 40 who had recovered from COVID-19. CDR3 sequence: CASSYPLDSRNSPLHF. DNA for the CDR3: TGTGCCAGCAGTTACCCACTGGACAGCAGGAATTCACCCCTCCACTTT.